Shown below are 25 T cell receptor beta chains from a single sample sequenced in a study of control samples from healthy donors and cancer patients. The table came from immunoSEQ multiplex PCR; TCRdb's copy has only in-frame clones and leaves some out. The repertoire holds 150,000 to 180,000 clones, with around 95% as singletons. The source material was blood. The source is a man in his forties in good health.

The chain joins TRBV19 to TRBJ1-6; TRBD1 aligns across 10 bases. The trim removed 10 bases at V and 9 bases at J, leaving 18 bases unmatched. This CDR3 is built from 17 residues. CDR1 and CDR2 (germline): LNHDA, SQIVND (reference sequence). In nucleotides, the CDR3 is TGTGCCACCGCACCGGGACAGGGGATTAGAGATTCTTCACCCCTCCACTTT. Its translation is CATAPGQGIRDSSPLHF.

This clone was picked up one time. V usage is TRBV19 and J usage is TRBJ1-1; 8 bases fit TRBD1. The germline gives CDR1 LNHDA, CDR2 SQIVND (reference sequence). The CDR3 contains 15 residues. V shed 4 bases, J shed 1 base, and the junction held 5 bases outside the gene matches. The CDR3 coding sequence is TGTGCCAGTAGTAATCAGGGGGCAGGGAACACTGAAGCTTTCTTT. Encoded protein: CASSNQGAGNTEAFF.

V gene TRBV5-1 combines with J gene TRBJ2-3, with D possibly being TRBD1 (6 bases). V lost 4 bases to trimming and J lost 4 bases, with 10 bases between them. There are 13 residues in the CDR3. Germline V CDR1 and CDR2: SGHRS, YFSETQ. CDR3 in amino acids: CASSAQGPDTQYF. CDR3 sequence (DNA): TGCGCCAGCAGCGCACAGGGTCCAGATACGCAGTATTTT.

The V and J genes are TRBV7-9 and TRBJ1-4; no firm D call. Germline V gene sequence: CDR1 SEHNR, CDR2 FQNEAQ (reference sequence). Deletions cut 1 base from V and 3 bases from J, with 6 bases between. This CDR3 has 14 residues. CDR3 residues: CASSLVESNEKLFF. Here the CDR3 DNA reads TGTGCCAGCAGCTTAGTGGAGTCTAATGAAAAACTGTTTTTT.

The chain combines TRBV3-1 (or the pseudogene TRBV3-2) with TRBJ2-7; D is unresolved. Germline V CDR1 and CDR2: LGHDT, YNNKEL (reference sequence). The CDR3 length is 13 residues. V gave up 1 base and J gave up 2 bases, with 6 bases separating them. As DNA, the CDR3 is TGTGCCAGCAGCCAAGGGGTAACCTACGAGCAGTACTTC. The encoded protein is CASSQGVTYEQYF.

The chain uses TRBV9 and TRBJ2-3; D is ambiguous. Trimming took off 4 bases at V and 6 bases at J, with 9 bases between the two ends. CDR1 is SGDLS and CDR2 is YYNGEE in the germline V gene. The CDR3 sequence is 12 residues long. The CDR3: CASSPTEDTQYF. The CDR3 DNA reads as TGTGCCAGCAGCCCCACCGAGGATACGCAGTATTTT. Together with reference TRBV9 and TRBJ2-3, the CDR3 gives the full variable domain: DSGVTQTPKHLITATGQRVTLRCSPRSGDLSVYWYQQSLDQGLQFLIQYYNGEERAKGNILERFSAQQFPDLHSELNLSSLELGDSALYFCASSPTEDTQYFGPGTRLTVL.

This sequence joins TRBV5-1 and TRBJ1-2, with D hard to call. The germline CDR1 and CDR2 sequences are SGHRS and YFSETQ. This CDR3 region has 13 residues. Trimming removed 0 bases at V and 6 bases at J, with 9 bases between. In DNA, the CDR3 is TGCGCCAGCAGCTTGGAAGGGAATGATGGCTACACCTTC. Protein: CASSLEGNDGYTF.

CDR3 DNA sequence: TGTGCCAGTAGTACCTTCGGAGGCGGTGAAAAACTGTTTTTT. Residues: CASSTFGGGEKLFF. The chain uses TRBV19 and TRBJ1-4; no clear D. Germline CDR1 and CDR2: LNHDA and SQIVND (reference sequence). Trimming shortened V by 4 bases and J by 7 bases, and 13 bases separated the two germline ends. This CDR3 spans 14 amino acids.

V gene TRBV12-5 combines with J gene TRBJ2-7, with 8 nucleotides matching TRBD2. CDR3 length: 16 residues. Germline V CDR1 and CDR2: LGHNT, FRNRAP. The V segment lost 0 bases and the J segment 6 bases; nucleotides outside the gene matches: 10. CDR3 in amino acids: CASGLVLVSGASEQYF. CDR3 nucleotides: TGTGCTAGTGGTTTGGTACTCGTTAGCGGGGCCTCCGAGCAGTACTTC.

The genes are TRBV6-2 or TRBV6-3 and TRBJ1-5; 9 bases line up with TRBD1. The V and J ends lost 4 bases and 4 bases, in that order; junction bases with no gene match: 11. Germline CDR1 and CDR2: MNHEY and SVGEGT. The CDR3 is 17 residues long. The CDR3 DNA reads as TGTGCCAGCAGTTCATCCCGTACAGGGGGCCCTAATCAGCCCCAGCATTTT. Translated: CASSSSRTGGPNQPQHF.

The chain joins TRBV4-1 to TRBJ2-1, with D possibly being TRBD1 or TRBD2 (6 bases each). The CDR3 is 14 residues long. Per germline, CDR1 MGHRA and CDR2 YSYEKL. The V and J ends lost 3 bases and 6 bases respectively, with 12 bases between them. The CDR3 protein is CASSQFKGGNEQFF. The CDR3 coding sequence is TGCGCCAGCAGCCAGTTTAAGGGGGGCAATGAGCAGTTCTTC.

V usage is TRBV27 and J usage is TRBJ1-2; D not certain. Trimming shortened V by 3 bases and J by 2 bases, and 7 bases separated the two germline ends. The CDR3 runs 13 residues. Germline CDR1 is MNHEY and CDR2 is SMNVEV (reference sequence). CDR3 amino acids: CASSLTGNYGYTF. The CDR3 DNA reads TGTGCCAGCAGTTTGACGGGAAACTATGGCTACACCTTC.

The gene calls are TRBV19 and TRBJ2-7; D is undetermined. The germline CDR1 and CDR2 sequences are LNHDA and SQIVND (reference sequence). V was pared by 0 bases and J by 4 bases, with 7 bases between. This CDR3 has 13 amino acids. In nucleotides, the CDR3 is TGTGCCAGTAGTATAGATAGAAGGTACGAGCAGTACTTC. It yields the protein CASSIDRRYEQYF.

V is TRBV25-1 and J is TRBJ1-2; 7 bases map to TRBD1. The CDR3 sequence is 14 residues long. Trimming removed 1 base from V and 8 bases from J; junction bases left unmatched: 7. The V gene's germline CDR1 is MGHDK and CDR2 SYGVNS. The CDR3 reads CASSESWQGGGYTF. CDR3 nucleotide sequence: TGTGCCAGCAGTGAATCGTGGCAGGGGGGCGGCTACACCTTC.

Concerning this clone itself: The same CDR3 can be traced to other DNA sequences in this sample. The genes are TRBV28 and TRBJ1-4; the D gene is possibly TRBD1 (5 bases). Germline-derived CDR1 and CDR2 are MDHEN and SYDVKM. V was trimmed by 5 bases and J by 7 bases, leaving 20 bases between them. This CDR3 spans 16 amino acids. The CDR3 is CASSTSSGGWGEKLFF. The CDR3 bases are TGTGCCAGCAGTACCAGTTCGGGGGGGTGGGGTGAAAAACTGTTTTTT.

The chain uses TRBV29-1 and TRBJ1-1, with D tentatively TRBD1 (6 bases). The CDR3 spans 14 residues. CDR1 is SQVTM and CDR2 is ANQGSEA in the germline V gene. V lost 6 bases and J 1 base, leaving 15 bases between the germline ends. The CDR3 bases are TGCAGCGTCGTTGTAAGGGGGGCGAACACTGAAGCTTTCTTT. Translated: CSVVVRGANTEAFF.

Remarks on this clone: Other DNA sequences in the same sample also yield this CDR3. This chain uses TRBV7-9 with TRBJ1-4; D is undetermined. The germline CDR1 and CDR2 sequences are SEHNR and FQNEAQ (reference sequence). The V end lost 2 bases, the J end lost 0 bases, and 7 bases lay between the germline ends. The CDR3 loop spans 15 amino acids. CDR3 DNA sequence: TGTGCCAGCAGCTTAACTGGTGCAACTAATGAAAAACTGTTTTTT. Translation: CASSLTGATNEKLFF.

This chain uses TRBV6-5 with TRBJ2-3, with D possibly being TRBD2 (5 bases). The CDR3 spans 15 residues. Germline V gene lookup returns CDR1 MNHEY and CDR2 SVGAGI. Trimming removed 2 bases from V and 0 bases from J, with 9 bases in between. CDR3 amino acids: CASSYTGTSTDTQYF. The CDR3 nucleotides are TGTGCCAGCAGTTACACGGGAACTAGCACAGATACGCAGTATTTT.

This rearrangement joins TRBV7-9 to TRBJ1-1; D unresolved. V was cut by 10 bases and J by 0 bases, with 15 bases left in between. Germline-derived CDR1 and CDR2 are SEHNR and FQNEAQ (reference sequence). The CDR3 length is 14 residues. The CDR3 region has the DNA TGTGCCACCGAGTACTGGGGAATGAACACTGAAGCTTTCTTT. Translation: CATEYWGMNTEAFF. Full variable domain (outside the CDR3, taken from reference TRBV7-9 and TRBJ1-1): DTGVSQNPRHKITKRGQNVTFRCDPISEHNRLYWYRQTLGQGPEFLTYFQNEAQLEKSRLLSDRFSAERPKGSFSTLEIQRTEQGDSAMYLCATEYWGMNTEAFFGQGTRLTVV.

J is TRBJ1-2 and V is TRBV12-3 or TRBV12-4, with 8 bases that match TRBD1. The J segment lost 5 bases and the V segment lost 5 bases, leaving 4 bases of the junction unmatched. The CDR3 runs 13 residues. The chain's CDR3 is CASSPRTGYGYTF. CDR3 sequence (DNA): TGTGCCAGCAGTCCCAGGACAGGGTATGGCTACACCTTC.

V and J are TRBV27 and TRBJ1-6; 8 positions agree with TRBD1. Germline CDR1 MNHEY, CDR2 SMNVEV (reference sequence). The CDR3 sequence is 15 residues long. V lost 4 bases, J lost 7 bases, and 6 bases stayed unmatched. The CDR3 here is CASSSPRGQNSPLHF. The CDR3 DNA is TGTGCCAGCAGTTCTCCCAGGGGGCAAAATTCACCCCTCCACTTT.

The chain links TRBV10-3 to TRBJ1-2, with 9 bases identical to TRBD1. With V trimmed by 3 bases and J by 8 bases, 16 bases remained unmatched. Germline loops: CDR1 ENHRY, CDR2 SYGVKD. This CDR3 comprises 17 residues. The CDR3 bases are TGTGCCATCAGTGATGCTGGGGGACAGGGCCTTACGGGGGGCTACACCTTC. Translation gives CAISDAGGQGLTGGYTF.

This chain joins TRBV18 and TRBJ1-6; tentatively, D is TRBD1 (5 bases). Trimming removed 1 base at V and 9 bases at J, with 10 bases between. CDR3 size: 14 residues. Germline loops: CDR1 KGHSH, CDR2 LQKENI. CDR3 residues: CASSPQGSSSPLHF. Written as DNA, the CDR3 is TGTGCCAGCTCACCACAGGGGTCCAGTTCACCCCTCCACTTT.

The chain joins TRBV5-1 to TRBJ1-1; D possibly corresponds to TRBD1 (6 bases). CDR1 and CDR2 (germline): SGHRS, YFSETQ. This CDR3 region has 14 residues. V gave up 3 bases and J gave up 4 bases, with 13 bases separating them. CDR3 region: CASSSRGLGTEAFF. CDR3 nucleotide sequence: TGCGCCAGCAGCTCCAGGGGCCTCGGCACTGAAGCTTTCTTT.

This clone has only one observation. The chain uses TRBV28 and TRBJ1-1, with TRBD1 matching over 7 bases. The CDR3 covers 15 residues. V shed 5 bases, J shed 5 bases, and the junction held 11 bases outside the gene matches. Germline-derived CDR1 and CDR2 are MDHEN and SYDVKM. The CDR3 DNA reads as TGTGCCAGCAGTCCCGGAGGACAGGTGGGGACTGAAGCTTTCTTT. Translating it yields CASSPGGQVGTEAFF. Together with reference TRBV28 and TRBJ1-1, the CDR3 gives the full variable domain: DVKVTQSSRYLVKRTGEKVFLECVQDMDHENMFWYRQDPGLGLRLIYFSYDVKMKEKGDIPEGYSVSREKKERFSLILESASTNQTSMYLCASSPGGQVGTEAFFGQGTRLTVV.